This T cell receptor beta chain emerged from a study of Graves' ophthalmopathy and Graves' hyperthyroidism. Broader study findings: Cross-validated, the 13-signature model showed 87.88%/81.08% sensitivity/specificity, and 80%/75% in the test set. Among thyroid clonotypes expanded above 0.001 frequency, most also appeared in blood. The model predicted progression of ophthalmopathy with a sensitivity of roughly 70%, and its specificity was 72% to 80%.

Trimming left V 3 bases short and J 8 bases short, with 13 bases between. Per the germline V gene, CDR1 is SGHAT and CDR2 is FQDESV (reference sequence). This CDR3 contains 13 residues. A diagnosis was made from clinical symptoms together with serum thyroxine, TRAb, thyroid ultrasound and orbital computed tomography. About this clonotype: Its antigen is unknown.

Amplifying from RNA transcripts, the study obtained TCR beta CDR3 regions. Second-round multiplex PCR came after first-round RT-PCR with HTBI primers. From the multiplex PCR reads, TCRdb called clonotypes with MiXCR, one entry per CDR3 protein. This table has around 520,000 distinct CDR3 sequences, roughly 40% appearing once. The receptor comes from an adult man with Graves' hyperthyroidism. This chain connects TRBV11-1 to TRBJ1-1; a weak D match, TRBD1 (6 bases). The sample was peripheral blood or thyroid tissue (not recorded which). The CDR3 coding sequence is TGTGCCAGCAGCTTCGGACAGCGGGGCGAAGCTTTCTTT. Protein: CASSFGQRGEAFF. The full variable domain, with the rest looked up from reference TRBV11-1 and TRBJ1-1, is EAEVAQSPRYKITEKSQAVAFWCDPISGHATLYWYRQILGQGPELLVQFQDESVVDDSQLPKDRFSAERLKGVDSTLKIQPAELGDSAMYLCASSFGQRGEAFFGQGTRLTVV.